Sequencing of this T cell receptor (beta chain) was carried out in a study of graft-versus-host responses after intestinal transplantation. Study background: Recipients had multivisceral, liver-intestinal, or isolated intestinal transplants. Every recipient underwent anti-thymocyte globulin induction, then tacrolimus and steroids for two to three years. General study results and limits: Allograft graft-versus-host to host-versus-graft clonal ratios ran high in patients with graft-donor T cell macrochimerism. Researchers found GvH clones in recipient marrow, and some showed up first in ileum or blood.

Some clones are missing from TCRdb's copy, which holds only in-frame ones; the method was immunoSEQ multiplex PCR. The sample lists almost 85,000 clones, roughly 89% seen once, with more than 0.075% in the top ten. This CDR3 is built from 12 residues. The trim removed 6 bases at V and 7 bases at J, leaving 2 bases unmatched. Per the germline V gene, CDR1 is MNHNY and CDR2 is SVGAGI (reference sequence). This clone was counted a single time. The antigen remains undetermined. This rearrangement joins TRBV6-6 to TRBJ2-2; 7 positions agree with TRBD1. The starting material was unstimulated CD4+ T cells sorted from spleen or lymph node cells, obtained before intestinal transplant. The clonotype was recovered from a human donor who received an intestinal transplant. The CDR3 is CASSQGDGELFF. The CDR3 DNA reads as TGTGCCAGCAGCCAGGGGGACGGGGAGCTGTTTTTT.